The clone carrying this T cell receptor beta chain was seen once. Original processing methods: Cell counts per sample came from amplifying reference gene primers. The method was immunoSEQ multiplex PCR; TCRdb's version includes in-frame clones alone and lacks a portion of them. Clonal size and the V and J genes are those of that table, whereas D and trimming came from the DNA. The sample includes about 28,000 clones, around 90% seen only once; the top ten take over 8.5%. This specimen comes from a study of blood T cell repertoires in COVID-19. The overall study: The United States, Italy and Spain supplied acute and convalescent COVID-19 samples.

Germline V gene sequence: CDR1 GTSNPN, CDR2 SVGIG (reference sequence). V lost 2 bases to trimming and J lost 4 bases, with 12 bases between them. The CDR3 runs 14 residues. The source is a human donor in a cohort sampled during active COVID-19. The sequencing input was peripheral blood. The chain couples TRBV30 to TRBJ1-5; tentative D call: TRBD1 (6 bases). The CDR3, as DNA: TGTGCCTGGAGTTCAACACAGGGAAATCAGCCCCAGCATTTT. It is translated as CAWSSTQGNQPQHF.